This T cell receptor (beta chain) is from a study of T cell changes during pregnancy in multiple sclerosis. Method: immunoSEQ multiplex PCR; TCRdb's copy keeps in-frame clones and lacks some. Seen here are about 69,000 clones, roughly 92% observed once, and the top ten hold 1.5% to 2.5%. This CDR3 comprises 14 residues. In germline, CDR1 is SGHRS, CDR2 YFSETQ. Trimming at V came to 5 bases and at J to 7 bases, leaving 7 bases not matched to a gene. The chain couples TRBV5-1 to TRBJ1-2; 11 bases agree with TRBD1. The sequencing used peripheral blood, collected in the third trimester of pregnancy. The sequence derives from a female donor in good health, enrolled as a control in a pregnancy study. The CDR3 DNA follows: TGCGCCAGCAGTTTCGGGACAGGGGGTTTTGGCTACACCTTC. This translates into CASSFGTGGFGYTF.